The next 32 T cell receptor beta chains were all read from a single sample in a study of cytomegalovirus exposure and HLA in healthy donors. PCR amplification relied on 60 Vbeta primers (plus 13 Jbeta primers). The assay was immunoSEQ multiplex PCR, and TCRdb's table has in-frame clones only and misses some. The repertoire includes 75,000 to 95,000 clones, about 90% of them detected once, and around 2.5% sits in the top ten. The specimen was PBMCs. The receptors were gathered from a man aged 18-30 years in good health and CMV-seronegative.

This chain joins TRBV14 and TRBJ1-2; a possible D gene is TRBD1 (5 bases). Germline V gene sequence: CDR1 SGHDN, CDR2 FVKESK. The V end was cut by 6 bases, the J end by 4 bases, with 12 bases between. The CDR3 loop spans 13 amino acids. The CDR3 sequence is CASRPPGIYGYTF. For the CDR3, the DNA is TGTGCCAGCAGGCCCCCAGGGATCTATGGCTACACCTTC.

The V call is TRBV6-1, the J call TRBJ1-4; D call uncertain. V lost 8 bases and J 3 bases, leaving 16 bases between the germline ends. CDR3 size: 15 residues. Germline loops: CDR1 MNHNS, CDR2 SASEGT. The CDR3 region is CASRQPGAANEKLFF. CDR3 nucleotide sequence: TGTGCCAGCCGCCAGCCTGGCGCGGCTAATGAAAAACTGTTTTTT.

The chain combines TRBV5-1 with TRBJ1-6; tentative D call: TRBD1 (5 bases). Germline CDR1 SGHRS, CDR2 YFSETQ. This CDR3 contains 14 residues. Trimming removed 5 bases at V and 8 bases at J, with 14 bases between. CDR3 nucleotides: TGCGCCAGCAGATACCTGGGGCAGGATTCACCCCTCCACTTT. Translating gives CASRYLGQDSPLHF.

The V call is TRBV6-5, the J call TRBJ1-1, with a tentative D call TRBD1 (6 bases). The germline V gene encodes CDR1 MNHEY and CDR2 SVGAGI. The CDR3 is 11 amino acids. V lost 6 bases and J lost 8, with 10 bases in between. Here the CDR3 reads CASRIGTEAFF. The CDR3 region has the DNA TGTGCCAGCAGGATAGGGACAGAAGCTTTCTTT.

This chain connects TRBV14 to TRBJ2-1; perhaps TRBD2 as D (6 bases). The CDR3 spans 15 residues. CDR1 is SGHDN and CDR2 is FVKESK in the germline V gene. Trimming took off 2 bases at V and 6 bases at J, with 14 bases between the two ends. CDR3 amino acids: CASSQIGLAFNEQFF. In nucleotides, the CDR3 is TGTGCCAGCAGCCAAATCGGCCTAGCGTTCAATGAGCAGTTCTTC.

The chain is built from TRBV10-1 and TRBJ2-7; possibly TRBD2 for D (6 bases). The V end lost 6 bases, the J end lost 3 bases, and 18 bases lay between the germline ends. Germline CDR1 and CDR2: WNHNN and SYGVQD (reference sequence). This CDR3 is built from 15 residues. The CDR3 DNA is TGCGCCAGCAGCGATACCCCGTCCGGGGGCTACGAGCAGTACTTC. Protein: CASSDTPSGGYEQYF.

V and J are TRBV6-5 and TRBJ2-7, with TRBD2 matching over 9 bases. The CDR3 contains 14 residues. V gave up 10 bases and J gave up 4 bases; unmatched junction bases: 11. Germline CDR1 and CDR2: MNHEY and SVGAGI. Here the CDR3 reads CATRGSSGTYEQYF. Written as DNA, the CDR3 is TGTGCCACCCGGGGCTCTAGCGGGACTTACGAGCAGTACTTC.

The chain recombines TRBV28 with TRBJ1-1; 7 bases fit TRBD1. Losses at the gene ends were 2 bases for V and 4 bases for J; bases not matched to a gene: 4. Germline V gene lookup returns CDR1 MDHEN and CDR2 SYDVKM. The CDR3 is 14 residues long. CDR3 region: CASSLPGGSTEAFF. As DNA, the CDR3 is TGTGCCAGCAGTTTACCAGGGGGTTCCACTGAAGCTTTCTTT.

The CDR3 region has the DNA TGTGCCAGCAGTTCGGACAGGCGCTCCAATCAGCCCCAGCATTTT. Its protein is CASSSDRRSNQPQHF. The J gene is TRBJ1-5, the V gene TRBV7-8; 7 positions match TRBD1. This CDR3 has 15 amino acids. Per germline, CDR1 SGHVS and CDR2 FQNEAQ. V shed 6 bases and J 3 bases; nucleotides not matched to a gene: 8.

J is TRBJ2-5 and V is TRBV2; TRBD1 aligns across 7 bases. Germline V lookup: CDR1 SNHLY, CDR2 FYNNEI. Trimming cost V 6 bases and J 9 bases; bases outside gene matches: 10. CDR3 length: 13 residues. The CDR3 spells CASRGQPNRAQYF. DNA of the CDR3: TGTGCCAGCAGGGGACAGCCAAATCGGGCCCAGTACTTC.

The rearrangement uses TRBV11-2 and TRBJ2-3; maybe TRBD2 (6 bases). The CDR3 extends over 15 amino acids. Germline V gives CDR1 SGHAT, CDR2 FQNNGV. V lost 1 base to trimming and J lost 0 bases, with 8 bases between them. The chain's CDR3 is CASSLGRGSTDTQYF. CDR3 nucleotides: TGTGCCAGCAGCTTAGGACGGGGGAGCACAGATACGCAGTATTTT.

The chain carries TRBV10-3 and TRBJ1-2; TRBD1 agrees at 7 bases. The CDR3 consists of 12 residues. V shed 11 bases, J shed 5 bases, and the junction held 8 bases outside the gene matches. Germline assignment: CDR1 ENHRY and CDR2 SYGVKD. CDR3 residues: CAVLGQPYGYTF. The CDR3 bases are TGTGCCGTTTTGGGACAGCCTTATGGCTACACCTTC.

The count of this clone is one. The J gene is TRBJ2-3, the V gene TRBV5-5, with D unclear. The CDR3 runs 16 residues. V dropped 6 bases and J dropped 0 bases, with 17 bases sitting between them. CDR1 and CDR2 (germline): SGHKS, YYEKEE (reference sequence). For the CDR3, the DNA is TGTGCCAGCACCCGGAGAAATCAAGGAAGCACAGATACGCAGTATTTT. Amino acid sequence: CASTRRNQGSTDTQYF.

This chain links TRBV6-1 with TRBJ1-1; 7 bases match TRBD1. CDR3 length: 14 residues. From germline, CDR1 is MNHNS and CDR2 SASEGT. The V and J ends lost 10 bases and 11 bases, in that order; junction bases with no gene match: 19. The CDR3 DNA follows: TGTGCCACTGGGGCGACAGACAGGGATGGAAGGGCTTTCTTT. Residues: CATGATDRDGRAFF.

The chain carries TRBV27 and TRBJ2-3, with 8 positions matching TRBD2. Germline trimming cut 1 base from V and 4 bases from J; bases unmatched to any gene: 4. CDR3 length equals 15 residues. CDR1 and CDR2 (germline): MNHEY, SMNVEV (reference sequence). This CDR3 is CASSLLGLGADTQYF. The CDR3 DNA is TGTGCCAGCAGTTTATTGGGACTAGGGGCAGATACGCAGTATTTT.

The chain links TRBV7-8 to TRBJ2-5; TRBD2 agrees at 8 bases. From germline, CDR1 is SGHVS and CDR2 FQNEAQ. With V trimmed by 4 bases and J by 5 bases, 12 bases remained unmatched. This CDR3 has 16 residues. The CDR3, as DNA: TGTGCCAGCAGCTACCCACGACTAGCGAGGTACGAGACCCAGTACTTC. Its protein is CASSYPRLARYETQYF.

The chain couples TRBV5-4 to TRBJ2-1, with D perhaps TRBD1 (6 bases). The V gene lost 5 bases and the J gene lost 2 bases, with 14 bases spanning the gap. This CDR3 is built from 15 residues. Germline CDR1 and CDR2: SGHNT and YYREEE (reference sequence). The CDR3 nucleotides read TGTGCCAGCAGTCAAGGACAGTCTACCTACAATGAGCAGTTCTTC. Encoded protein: CASSQGQSTYNEQFF.

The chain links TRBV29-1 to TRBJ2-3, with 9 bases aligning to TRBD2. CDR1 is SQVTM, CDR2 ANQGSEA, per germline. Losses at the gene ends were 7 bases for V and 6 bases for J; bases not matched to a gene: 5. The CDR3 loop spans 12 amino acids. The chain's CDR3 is CSGREGPDTQYF. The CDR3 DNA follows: TGCAGCGGGCGGGAGGGCCCTGATACGCAGTATTTT.

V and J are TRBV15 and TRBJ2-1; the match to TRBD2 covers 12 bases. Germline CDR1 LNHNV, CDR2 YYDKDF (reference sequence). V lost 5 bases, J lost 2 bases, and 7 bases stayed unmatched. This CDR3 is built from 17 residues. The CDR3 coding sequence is TGTGCCACCAGCTCACGACTAGCGGGAGTCGCCTACAATGAGCAGTTCTTC. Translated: CATSSRLAGVAYNEQFF.

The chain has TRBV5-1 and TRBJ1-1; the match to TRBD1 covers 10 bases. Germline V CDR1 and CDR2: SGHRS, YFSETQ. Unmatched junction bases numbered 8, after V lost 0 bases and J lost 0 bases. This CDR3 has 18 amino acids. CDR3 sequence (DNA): TGCGCCAGCAGCTTGGGCCGGGACAGGGGTAACATGAACACTGAAGCTTTCTTT. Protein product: CASSLGRDRGNMNTEAFF.

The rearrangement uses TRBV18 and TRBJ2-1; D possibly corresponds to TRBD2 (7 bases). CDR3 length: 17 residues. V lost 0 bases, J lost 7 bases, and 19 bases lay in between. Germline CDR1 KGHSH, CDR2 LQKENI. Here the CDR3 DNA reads TGTGCCAGCTCACCACCAGGGGGAGGGCCCACAAGGAATGAGCAGTTCTTC. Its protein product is CASSPPGGGPTRNEQFF.

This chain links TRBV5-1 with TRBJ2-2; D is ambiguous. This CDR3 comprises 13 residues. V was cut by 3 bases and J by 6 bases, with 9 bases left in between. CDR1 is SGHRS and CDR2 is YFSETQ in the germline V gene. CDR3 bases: TGCGCCAGCAGCTCTTCTAGTTCCGGGGAGCTGTTTTTT. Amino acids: CASSSSSSGELFF.

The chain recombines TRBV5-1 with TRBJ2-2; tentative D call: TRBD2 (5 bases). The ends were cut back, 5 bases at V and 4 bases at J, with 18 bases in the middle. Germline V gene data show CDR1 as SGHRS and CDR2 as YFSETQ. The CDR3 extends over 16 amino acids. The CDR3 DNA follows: TGCGCCAGCAGTATCGGGGTTCGTTCGGTCACCGGGGAGCTGTTTTTT. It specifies CASSIGVRSVTGELFF.

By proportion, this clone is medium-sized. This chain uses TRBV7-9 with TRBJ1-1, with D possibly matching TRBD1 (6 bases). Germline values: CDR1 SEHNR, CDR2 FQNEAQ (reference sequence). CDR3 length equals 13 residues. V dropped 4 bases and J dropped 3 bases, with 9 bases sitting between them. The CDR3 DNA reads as TGTGCCAGCAGCTGGGGACAAGACACTGAAGCTTTCTTT. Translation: CASSWGQDTEAFF.

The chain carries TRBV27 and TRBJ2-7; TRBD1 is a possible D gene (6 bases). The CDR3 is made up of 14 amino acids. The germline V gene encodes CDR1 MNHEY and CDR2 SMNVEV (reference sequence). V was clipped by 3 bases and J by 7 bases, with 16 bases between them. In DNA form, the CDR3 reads TGTGCCAGCAGTTTTTCAGGGGCCCGGTTAGAGCAGTACTTC. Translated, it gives CASSFSGARLEQYF.

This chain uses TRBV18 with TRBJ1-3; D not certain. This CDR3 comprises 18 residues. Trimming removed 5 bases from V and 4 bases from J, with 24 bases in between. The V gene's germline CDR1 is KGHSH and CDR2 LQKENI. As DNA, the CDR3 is TGTGCCAGCTCAGTGTCCCCTCCAGCAACCACGGGAGGAAACACCATATATTTT. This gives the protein CASSVSPPATTGGNTIYF.

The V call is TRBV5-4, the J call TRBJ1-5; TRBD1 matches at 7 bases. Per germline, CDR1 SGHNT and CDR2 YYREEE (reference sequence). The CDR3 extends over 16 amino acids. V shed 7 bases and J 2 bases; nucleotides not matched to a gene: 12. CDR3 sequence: CASGPGGWGGNQPQHF. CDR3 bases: TGTGCCAGCGGCCCAGGGGGTTGGGGAGGCAATCAGCCCCAGCATTTT.

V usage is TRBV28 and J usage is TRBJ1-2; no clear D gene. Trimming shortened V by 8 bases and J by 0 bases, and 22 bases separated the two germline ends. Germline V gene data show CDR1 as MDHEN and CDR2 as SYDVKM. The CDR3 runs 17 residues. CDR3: CASYIIGGGKSNYGYTF. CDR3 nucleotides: TGTGCCAGCTACATCATAGGAGGCGGGAAGTCTAACTATGGCTACACCTTC.

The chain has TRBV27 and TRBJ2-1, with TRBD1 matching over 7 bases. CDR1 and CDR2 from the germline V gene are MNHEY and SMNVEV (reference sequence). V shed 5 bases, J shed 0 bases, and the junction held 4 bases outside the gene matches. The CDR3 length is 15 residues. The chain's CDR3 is CASSADRSSYNEQFF. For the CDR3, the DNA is TGTGCCAGCAGTGCGGACAGGTCCTCCTACAATGAGCAGTTCTTC.

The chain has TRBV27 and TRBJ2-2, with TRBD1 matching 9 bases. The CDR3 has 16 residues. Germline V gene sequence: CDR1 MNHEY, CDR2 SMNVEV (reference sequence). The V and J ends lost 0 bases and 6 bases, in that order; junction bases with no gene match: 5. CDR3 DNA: TGTGCCAGCAGTTTATCGACCGGGACAGGGTCCGGGGAGCTGTTTTTT. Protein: CASSLSTGTGSGELFF.

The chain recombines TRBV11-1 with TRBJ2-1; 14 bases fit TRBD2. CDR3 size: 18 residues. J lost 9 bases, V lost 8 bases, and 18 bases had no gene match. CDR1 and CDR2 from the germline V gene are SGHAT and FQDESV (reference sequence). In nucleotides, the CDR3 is TGTGCCAGCTCGAATCCGGGACTAGCGGGAGAAAGAGCTTCTGAGCAGTTCTTC. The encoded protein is CASSNPGLAGERASEQFF.

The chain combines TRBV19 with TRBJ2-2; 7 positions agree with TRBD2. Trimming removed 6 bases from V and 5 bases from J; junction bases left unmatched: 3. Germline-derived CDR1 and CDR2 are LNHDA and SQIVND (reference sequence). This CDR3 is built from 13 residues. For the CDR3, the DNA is TGTGCCAGTAGCCTACTAGCGACCGGGGAGCTGTTTTTT. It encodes CASSLLATGELFF.